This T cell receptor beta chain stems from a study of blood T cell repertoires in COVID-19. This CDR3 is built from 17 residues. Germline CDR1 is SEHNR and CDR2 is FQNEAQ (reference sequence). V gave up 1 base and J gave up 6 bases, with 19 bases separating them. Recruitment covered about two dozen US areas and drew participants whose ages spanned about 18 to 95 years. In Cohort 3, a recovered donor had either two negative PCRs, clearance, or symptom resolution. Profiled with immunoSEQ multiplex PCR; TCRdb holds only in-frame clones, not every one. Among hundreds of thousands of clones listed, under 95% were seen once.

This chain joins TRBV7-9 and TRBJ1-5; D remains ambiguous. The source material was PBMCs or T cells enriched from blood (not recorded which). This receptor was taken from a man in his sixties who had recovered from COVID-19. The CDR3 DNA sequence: TGTGCCAGCAGCTTAGGTGGTTCGGGGTTAGGGAGTCAGCCCCAGCATTTT. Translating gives CASSLGGSGLGSQPQHF. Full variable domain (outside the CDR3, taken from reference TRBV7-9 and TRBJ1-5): DTGVSQNPRHKITKRGQNVTFRCDPISEHNRLYWYRQTLGQGPEFLTYFQNEAQLEKSRLLSDRFSAERPKGSFSTLEIQRTEQGDSAMYLCASSLGGSGLGSQPQHFGDGTRLSIL.